This TCR beta chain was observed in a study of immune evolution from preneoplasia to lung adenocarcinoma. Data came from immunoSEQ multiplex PCR; TCRdb stores just in-frame clones and leaves some out. The sample holds approximately 11,000 clones; 76% are singletons and the top ten take approximately 28%. Study outcomes and limitations: Clonality was highest in normal lung, lower in later-stage lesions apparently.

The length of the CDR3 is 16 residues. With 1 base removed from V and 4 bases from J, the gap between germline ends came to 16 bases. Per the germline V gene, CDR1 is SNHLY and CDR2 is FYNNEI. Concerning this clone: Its cognate antigen is unknown.

J is TRBJ1-2 and V is TRBV2; D call uncertain. The TCR sequence derives from a person between 60 and 70 years old with lung adenocarcinoma. Some clones in this sample may be carry-over from other donors' samples. The sequenced sample consisted of FFPE normal lung tissue adjacent to the tumor. CDR3 nucleotides: TGTGCCAGCAGTGAAGGCCTAGCTGGGAGTAGCTATGGCTACACCTTC. As protein: CASSEGLAGSSYGYTF.